Below are 13 T cell receptor beta chains sequenced from a single sample in a study of blood T cell repertoires in COVID-19. Generated by immunoSEQ multiplex PCR, the TCRdb table keeps only in-frame clones and is missing some. The table shows approximately 240,000 clones, with approximately 83% occurring only once. Sequenced: peripheral blood. The receptors were gathered from a woman in her 30s who had recovered from COVID-19.

The chain is built from TRBV5-1 and TRBJ2-5; 9 positions match TRBD2. The germline CDR1 and CDR2 sequences are SGHRS and YFSETQ. The trim removed 0 bases at V and 5 bases at J, leaving 5 bases unmatched. This CDR3 comprises 15 residues. The CDR3 DNA reads as TGCGCCAGCAGCTTGGCCGGGACTAGCTCGGAGACCCAGTACTTC. Protein: CASSLAGTSSETQYF.

V gene TRBV2 combines with J gene TRBJ2-7; perhaps TRBD1 as D (6 bases). Germline-derived CDR1 and CDR2 are SNHLY and FYNNEI. Trimming removed 5 bases from V and 4 bases from J, with 15 bases in between. This CDR3 region has 14 residues. For the CDR3, the DNA is TGTGCCAGCAGTACAGGGAACGCGCCATACGAGCAGTACTTC. It codes for CASSTGNAPYEQYF.

The chain recombines TRBV28 with TRBJ1-5; TRBD1 might be the D (6 bases). Per germline, CDR1 MDHEN and CDR2 SYDVKM. Deletions cut 6 bases from V and 6 bases from J, with 12 bases between. CDR3 size: 13 residues. CDR3 protein: CASSPIGGQPQHF. CDR3 bases: TGTGCCAGCAGCCCAATAGGGGGTCAGCCCCAGCATTTT.

This chain uses TRBV21-1 with TRBJ2-7; TRBD1, the D gene given by the table, was not confirmed from the DNA. TRBV21-1 is a pseudogene. This CDR3 has 16 residues. The CDR3 region has the DNA TGTGCCAGCACCGCCAAATCCGGGACAGCCTCCTACGAGCAGTACTTC. It specifies CASTAKSGTASYEQYF.

The sample holds a few counts of this clone. The chain recombines TRBV24-1 with TRBJ2-7; D not resolved. The CDR3 is made up of 14 amino acids. Between the trimmed V and J ends, which lost 4 bases and 2 bases, there was a span of 11 bases. Germline CDR1 KGHDR, CDR2 SFDVKD. CDR3 coding DNA: TGTGCCACCAGTGAGGCTACCACAGCCTACGAGCAGTACTTC. Encoded protein: CATSEATTAYEQYF.

The genes are TRBV5-1 and TRBJ2-5; 13 nucleotides agree with TRBD2. Germline-derived CDR1 and CDR2 are SGHRS and YFSETQ. The CDR3 consists of 16 residues. V was clipped by 4 bases and J by 4 bases; unmatched bases: 7. CDR3 residues: CASSPGLAGARETQYF. CDR3 nucleotides: TGCGCCAGCAGCCCCGGACTAGCGGGAGCCCGAGAGACCCAGTACTTC.

This clone turned up a few times. The CDR3 reads CASSQEVRGLAGARTDTQYF. The CDR3 DNA is TGTGCCAGCAGCCAAGAAGTCCGGGGACTAGCGGGAGCGCGCACAGATACGCAGTATTTT. This chain joins TRBV3-1 (or the pseudogene TRBV3-2) and TRBJ2-3, with TRBD2 identical over 14 bases. This CDR3 has 20 residues. The V and J ends lost 0 bases and 1 base, in that order; junction bases with no gene match: 9. Germline CDR1 reads LGHDT; CDR2 reads YNNKEL (reference sequence).

The V and J genes are TRBV24-1 and TRBJ1-5; no clear D. Trimming took off 4 bases at V and 8 bases at J, with 14 bases between the two ends. The germline CDR1 and CDR2 sequences are KGHDR and SFDVKD. CDR3 length equals 14 residues. The CDR3, as DNA: TGTGCCACCAGTGACCCCCCGGTTGAGAAGCCCCAGCATTTT. Its translation: CATSDPPVEKPQHF.

The chain links TRBV5-6 to TRBJ2-3; D call uncertain. V gave up 1 base and J gave up 4 bases, with 4 bases separating them. Germline CDR1 SGHDT, CDR2 YYEEEE. This CDR3 is built from 12 residues. CDR3 DNA sequence: TGTGCCAGCAGCTTGCGGGCAGATACGCAGTATTTT. This sequence encodes CASSLRADTQYF.

This clone appeared once. This chain joins TRBV7-3 and TRBJ2-3; no reliable D call. V was trimmed by 5 bases and J by 0 bases, leaving 12 bases between them. Germline CDR1 reads SGHTA; CDR2 reads FQGTGA. The CDR3 extends over 15 amino acids. The CDR3 sequence: CASSPTLASTDTQYF. The CDR3 DNA follows: TGTGCCAGCAGCCCTACCCTCGCAAGCACAGATACGCAGTATTTT.

This clone has only a few counts. V is TRBV6-4 and J is TRBJ2-2; TRBD2 is a possible D gene (5 bases). Trimming removed 0 bases from V and 7 bases from J, with 6 bases in between. The length of the CDR3 is 13 residues. Germline V gives CDR1 MRHNA, CDR2 SNTAGT. The CDR3 here is CASSDSEVGELFF. The CDR3, as DNA: TGTGCCAGCAGTGACTCGGAGGTCGGGGAGCTGTTTTTT.

Comment on this clone: This sample includes further DNA sequences coding for the same CDR3. The chain couples TRBV5-1 to TRBJ2-6, with D unresolved. Trimming shortened V by 0 bases and J by 1 base, and 5 bases separated the two germline ends. Germline CDR1 SGHRS, CDR2 YFSETQ. The CDR3 covers 15 residues. The DNA for the CDR3 is TGCGCCAGCAGCTTGGGGGCTTCTGGGGCCAACGTCCTGACTTTC. This gives the protein CASSLGASGANVLTF.

The chain employs TRBV24-1 and TRBJ2-2, with D unresolved. The CDR3 contains 16 residues. Trimming took 4 bases from V and 0 from J, leaving 11 bases between them. The germline V gene encodes CDR1 KGHDR and CDR2 SFDVKD. CDR3 loop: CATSDPATTNTGELFF. CDR3 nucleotide sequence: TGTGCCACCAGTGACCCCGCGACAACGAACACCGGGGAGCTGTTTTTT.